This T cell receptor beta chain was captured in a study of T-cell memory formation after mild COVID-19. Comments on this clonotype: Its antigen is unidentified.

Barcoded TCR alpha and TCR beta cDNA libraries with UMIs came from 5'RACE using constant-segment primers. One entry per CDR3 protein results from TCRdb running MiXCR on the 5' RACE reads. The table lists fewer than 250,000 distinct CDR3 sequences, around 30% of them singletons. The CDR3 has 13 residues. Per the germline V gene, CDR1 is SGDLS and CDR2 is YYNGEE. Trimming left V 1 base short and J 5 bases short, with 10 bases between. Study-level results: Researchers report contracting CD4+ clones mostly in CM and EM, with CD8+ clones in EMRA. Clones shrinking between day 15 and 85 showed a balanced CD4/CD8 split, and those that grew later tilted toward CD4+. Some clones that responded turned up in pre-infection memory, which suggests that cross-reactive memory joined in.

The TCR originated in an adult woman who had mild COVID-19 (a few samples of this study predate the infection). Cell type and time point are not known. Sequenced material: PBMCs or a T cell subset sorted from them (not recorded which). This chain joins TRBV9 and TRBJ2-7, with D possibly being TRBD1 (6 bases). The DNA for the CDR3 is TGTGCCAGCAGCGTAACAGGGCACGACGAGCAGTACTTC. Translation: CASSVTGHDEQYF.